This TCR beta chain was found in a study of T cells after yellow fever vaccination. This CDR3 has 11 amino acids. The V end was cut by 7 bases, the J end by 0 bases, with 6 bases between. CDR1 and CDR2 (germline): DFQATT, SNEGSKA (reference sequence). TCRdb reprocessed the 5' RACE reads via MiXCR and lists one record per CDR3 protein. The sample contains some 250,000 distinct CDR3 sequences, 6.9% of which appear only once. The TCR was taken from a man aged 25-45 years who received the YFV17D yellow fever vaccine. This material consisted of CD4+ T cells sorted from PBMCs, taken 15 days after the yellow fever booster vaccination. This chain links TRBV20-1 with TRBJ1-2; D remains unclear. CDR3: CSGGTNYGYTF. The CDR3 DNA reads TGCAGTGGTGGAACTAACTATGGCTACACCTTC.